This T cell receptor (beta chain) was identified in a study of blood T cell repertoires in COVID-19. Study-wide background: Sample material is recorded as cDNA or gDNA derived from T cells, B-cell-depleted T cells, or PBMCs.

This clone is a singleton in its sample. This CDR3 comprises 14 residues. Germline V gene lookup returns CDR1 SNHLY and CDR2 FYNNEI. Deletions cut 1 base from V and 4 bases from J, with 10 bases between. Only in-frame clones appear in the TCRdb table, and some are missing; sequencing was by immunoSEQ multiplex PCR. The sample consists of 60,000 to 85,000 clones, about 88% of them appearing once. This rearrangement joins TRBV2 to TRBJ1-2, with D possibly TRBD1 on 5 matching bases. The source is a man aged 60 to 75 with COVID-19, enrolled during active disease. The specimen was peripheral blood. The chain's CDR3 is CASSEVTGTYGYTF. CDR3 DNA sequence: TGTGCCAGCAGTGAAGTAACAGGAACCTATGGCTACACCTTC.